This T cell receptor (beta chain) was documented in a study of shared clonotypes between healthy human individuals. About the study: A donor's plate count was three for CD4 naive and three for CD4 memory; CD8 naive had two and CD8 memory one.

The repertoire was sequenced with immunoSEQ multiplex PCR; TCRdb's copy has only in-frame clones and lacks some. This table has about 1,500,000 clones, around 95% appearing once. V was shortened by 0 bases and J by 1 base, with 2 bases between the two germline ends. There are 13 residues in the CDR3. Germline CDR1 reads KGHSH; CDR2 reads LQKENI. Concerning this clone: At the DNA level, this CDR3 is encoded by other sequences in the same sample as well.

Adult donors, all healthy and HIV-negative, had no recent acute infections or vaccinations. From CD4+ cells came CD45RA+ naive and CD45RA-negative memory subsets. The receptor was derived from a young man in good health. The rearrangement uses TRBV18 and TRBJ2-3; D not resolved. Sequenced: naive CD4+ T cells sorted from blood. Subset described: CD45RA+ positively selected. This CDR3 reads CASSPPGTDTQYF. CDR3 bases: TGTGCCAGCTCACCACCGGGCACAGATACGCAGTATTTT.